This T cell receptor (beta chain) was observed in a study of shared clonotypes between healthy human individuals. Study outcomes and limitations: Some naive CD4 clonotypes, around 5%, turned up in common across a handful of donors. Specimens sampled were limited to blood, with tissue repertoires likely differing. Unshared clonotypes carried lower generation probabilities than those common to all four donors.

Authors' methods: From ImmunoSEQ came sequences covering only the junction and carrying no quality scores, so filtering differed. Assay: immunoSEQ multiplex PCR; the TCRdb copy retains only in-frame clones and omits some. From that table come the V and J calls and clone size; the DNA was used to work out D and trimming. The profile shows about 2.4 million clones, over 85% of them singletons. In the case of this clone: The antigen remains undetermined.

The V gene's germline CDR1 is SEHNR and CDR2 FQNEAQ (reference sequence). The germline V and J ends were trimmed by 1 base and 13 bases, with 14 bases remaining between them. The CDR3 covers 14 residues. The material sequenced was naive CD4+ T cells sorted from blood. Subset given: CD45RA+ positively selected. The chain has TRBV7-9 and TRBJ1-6; no reliable D call. This sequence was found in a man between 18 and 29 years old in good health. The CDR3 DNA sequence: TGTGCCAGCAGCTTAGATTATTCGGCGCTCCCCCTCCACTTT. The encoded protein is CASSLDYSALPLHF.